The 30 T cell receptor beta chains below were found in one sample sequenced in a study of human T cells and chemical hapten exposure. Via MiXCR, TCRdb re-called the RACE reads, giving one row per CDR3 protein. This sample has a few hundred thousand distinct CDR3 sequences; roughly 4.8% occur once, and the top ten carry about 2.1%. Described time point: patch test 1, 2 weeks after DPC sensitization. Treatment noted: therapeutic diphenylcyclopropenone sensitization with weekly scalp DPC. The source was whole blood, collected in connection with sensitization to the hapten diphenylcyclopropenone (DPC). The receptors were sampled from a woman aged 45-59 years with alopecia areata. Some clones in this sample may be carry-over from other donors' samples.

The J gene is TRBJ2-7, the V gene TRBV27; D remains unclear. The CDR3 extends over 12 amino acids. V was trimmed by 4 bases and J by 7 bases, leaving 11 bases between them. Per germline, CDR1 MNHEY and CDR2 SMNVEV (reference sequence). The CDR3 sequence is CASSSQWSEQYF. The CDR3 bases are TGTGCCAGCAGTTCCCAGTGGTCGGAGCAGTACTTC.

The J gene is TRBJ2-2, the V gene TRBV5-1; D is possibly TRBD1 (5 bases). There are 14 residues in the CDR3. Germline-derived CDR1 and CDR2 are SGHRS and YFSETQ. The V gene lost 0 bases and the J gene lost 7 bases, with 10 bases spanning the gap. The CDR3 spells CASSLARGGGELFF. The CDR3 nucleotides are TGCGCCAGCAGCTTGGCTAGGGGCGGCGGGGAGCTGTTTTTT. The whole variable domain, filled in from reference TRBV5-1 and TRBJ2-2, reads KAGVTQTPRYLIKTRGQQVTLSCSPISGHRSVSWYQQTPGQGLQFLFEYFSETQRNKGNFPGRFSGRQFSNSRSEMNVSTLELGDSALYLCASSLARGGGELFFGEGSRLTVL.

The sample holds many counts of this clonotype. J is TRBJ2-7 and V is TRBV3-1; 11 bases are shared with TRBD2. Germline values: CDR1 LGHDT, CDR2 YNNKEL (reference sequence). The CDR3 spans 16 residues. After removal of 4 bases from V and 8 bases from J, the junction contained 13 bases not matched to a gene. The CDR3 loop is CASSPPTSGVLSKQYF. DNA for the CDR3: TGTGCCAGCAGCCCCCCGACTAGCGGGGTCCTATCGAAGCAGTACTTC.

This clonotype was detected ten times or more. This chain connects TRBV7-2 to TRBJ1-6; no clear D. Trimming shortened V by 1 base and J by 7 bases, and 8 bases separated the two germline ends. The CDR3 runs to 14 residues. CDR1 and CDR2 (germline): SGHTA, FQGNSA. CDR3 nucleotides: TGTGCCAGCAGCTTAGAGGGATTGAATTCACCCCTCCACTTT. As protein: CASSLEGLNSPLHF.

The sample holds many counts of this clonotype. This chain uses TRBV20-1 with TRBJ2-3, with unresolved D. The length of the CDR3 is 13 residues. V lost 3 bases to trimming and J lost 5 bases, with 12 bases between them. Germline CDR1 reads DFQATT; CDR2 reads SNEGSKA (reference sequence). The CDR3 DNA reads as TGCAGTGCTAGGAAGGGCCTAGGAGATACGCAGTATTTT. Translation: CSARKGLGDTQYF.

The chain uses TRBV14 and TRBJ1-5, with 7 bases lining up with TRBD1. V lost 0 bases to trimming and J lost 11 bases; unmatched junction nucleotides: 4. Germline V CDR1 and CDR2: SGHDN, FVKESK. CDR3 length: 13 residues. The CDR3 region has the DNA TGTGCCAGCAGCCAAGATTGGCAGGGGGCCCAGCATTTT. Translated, it gives CASSQDWQGAQHF. Together with reference TRBV14 and TRBJ1-5, the CDR3 gives the full variable domain: EAGVTQFPSHSVIEKGQTVTLRCDPISGHDNLYWYRRVMGKEIKFLLHFVKESKQDESGMPNNRFLAERTGGTYSTLKVQPAELEDSGVYFCASSQDWQGAQHFGDGTRLSIL.

This clonotype turned up a few times. V is TRBV4-1 and J is TRBJ2-7; D assignment may be TRBD1 or TRBD2 (7 bases each). The CDR3 is 15 residues long. Trimming cost V 1 base and J 4 bases, with 14 bases left between them. CDR1 is MGHRA, CDR2 YSYEKL, per germline. This CDR3 is CASSQGEGTAYEQYF. In nucleotides, the CDR3 is TGCGCCAGCAGCCAAGGGGAGGGGACAGCTTACGAGCAGTACTTC.

This clonotype was observed a few times. This chain connects TRBV11-1 to TRBJ2-7; 7 nucleotides match TRBD1. V shed 7 bases, J shed 5 bases, and the junction held 11 bases outside the gene matches. In germline, CDR1 is SGHAT, CDR2 FQDESV (reference sequence). CDR3 length: 14 residues. The CDR3 is CASTEYRGTHEQYF. The CDR3 DNA is TGTGCCAGCACTGAGTACAGGGGAACGCACGAGCAGTACTTC.

The chain joins TRBV29-1 to TRBJ2-5; no clear D. V lost 7 bases to trimming and J lost 0 bases, with 12 bases between them. The CDR3 is made up of 13 amino acids. The V gene's germline CDR1 is SQVTM and CDR2 ANQGSEA. CDR3 in amino acids: CSARPTYQETQYF. The DNA of the CDR3 is TGCAGCGCCCGACCGACGTACCAAGAGACCCAGTACTTC.

CDR3 sequence (DNA): TGTGCCAGCAGACCCAACAGGGGGCGGAGGAATGAGCAGTTCTTC. Protein product: CASRPNRGRRNEQFF. The V gene is TRBV6-5, the J gene TRBJ2-1, with 9 bases aligning to TRBD1. The CDR3 loop spans 15 amino acids. J was trimmed by 7 bases and V by 6 bases; bases with no gene match: 10. Germline V CDR1 and CDR2: MNHEY, SVGAGI.

This clonotype was recorded a few times. The chain uses TRBV12-3 or TRBV12-4 and TRBJ1-2; a possible D gene is TRBD1 (5 bases). Trimming removed 3 bases from V and 4 bases from J, with 12 bases in between. CDR3 length: 14 residues. The CDR3 DNA sequence: TGTGCCAGCAGTTTTCGACTTCAGGGCTATGGCTACACCTTC. Translation gives CASSFRLQGYGYTF.

Ten or more counts support this clonotype. This chain connects TRBV21-1 to TRBJ1-6; whether TRBD1, the table's D call, matches the DNA was not checked. TRBV21-1 is reported as a pseudogene. The CDR3 has 20 amino acids. CDR3 sequence reads: CASTKGTGMDLSSYNSPLHF. The CDR3 coding sequence is TGTGCCAGCACCAAAGGCACAGGGATGGATTTGAGCTCCTATAATTCACCCCTCCACTTT.

The sample holds many counts of this clonotype. The chain uses TRBV24-1 and TRBJ2-3, with D perhaps TRBD1 (5 bases). Trimming stripped 5 bases from V and 7 bases from J, with 24 bases between. This CDR3 region has 17 residues. The germline V gene encodes CDR1 KGHDR and CDR2 SFDVKD. The CDR3 DNA reads as TGTGCCACCAGTGCTCAGGCGTGGCAGGGATTCGCCCATACGCAGTATTTT. It codes for CATSAQAWQGFAHTQYF.

This rearrangement joins TRBV20-1 to TRBJ2-7, with 9 positions matching TRBD2. Trimming removed 6 bases from V and 5 bases from J; junction bases left unmatched: 5. Germline values: CDR1 DFQATT, CDR2 SNEGSKA (reference sequence). This CDR3 contains 12 residues. For the CDR3, the DNA is TGCAGTGCATTAGCGGGAGTAGACGAGCAGTACTTC. Protein product: CSALAGVDEQYF.

This clonotype appeared many times. The rearrangement uses TRBV11-2 and TRBJ2-3; 7 nucleotides agree with TRBD2. Per the germline V gene, CDR1 is SGHAT and CDR2 is FQNNGV. V lost 8 bases and J lost 4; bases outside the gene matches: 6. This CDR3 has 13 residues. CDR3 sequence (DNA): TGTGCCAGCGGACTAGACTCGCCAGATACGCAGTATTTT. Protein: CASGLDSPDTQYF.

The chain uses TRBV7-8 and TRBJ2-4; no definite D call. The CDR3 is 15 residues long. The germline V and J ends were trimmed by 5 bases and 0 bases, with 11 bases remaining between them. CDR1 and CDR2 from the germline V gene are SGHVS and FQNEAQ. CDR3 region: CASSHHRLAKNIQYF. As DNA, the CDR3 is TGTGCCAGCAGCCACCACCGATTAGCCAAAAACATTCAGTACTTC.

In this sample, this clonotype turned up a few times. The CDR3 DNA reads TGTGCCAGCAGTGAATCAGGGCTGCTGAACACTGAAGCTTTCTTT. It translates to CASSESGLLNTEAFF. This rearrangement joins TRBV2 to TRBJ1-1; weak D call: TRBD1 (5 bases). Germline-derived CDR1 and CDR2 are SNHLY and FYNNEI. V lost 2 bases and J lost 0, with 10 bases in between. The CDR3 length is 15 residues.

This clonotype was detected a few times. The J gene is TRBJ2-5, the V gene TRBV11-2; TRBD2 matches at 9 bases. Losses at the gene ends were 5 bases for V and 4 bases for J; bases not matched to a gene: 11. The CDR3 is 16 residues long. Germline CDR1 SGHAT, CDR2 FQNNGV. In DNA form, the CDR3 reads TGTGCCAGCAGCGCCCGACTAGCGGTTCGGGTAGAGACCCAGTACTTC. Its translation is CASSARLAVRVETQYF.

In this sample, this clonotype turned up many times. V gene TRBV29-1 combines with J gene TRBJ1-1; 12 bases are a match to TRBD1. The CDR3 length is 13 residues. V lost 6 bases, J lost 4 bases, and 3 bases stayed unmatched. Germline CDR1 SQVTM, CDR2 ANQGSEA. The CDR3 protein is CSVGQGAFTEAFF. The CDR3 DNA sequence: TGCAGCGTGGGACAGGGGGCGTTCACTGAAGCTTTCTTT.

This clonotype was picked up many times. The chain has TRBV3-1 and TRBJ2-3; D may be TRBD1 (7 bases). V was clipped by 11 bases and J by 4 bases, with 19 bases between them. The CDR3 is 14 amino acids. The germline CDR1 and CDR2 sequences are LGHDT and YNNKEL (reference sequence). CDR3 region: CASRGSGEADTQYF. CDR3 bases: TGTGCCTCCAGGGGGTCAGGGGAGGCAGATACGCAGTATTTT.

This clonotype has a count of ten or more. This chain connects TRBV27 to TRBJ2-3; D is unresolved. Germline lookup yields CDR1 MNHEY and CDR2 SMNVEV (reference sequence). The CDR3 totals 16 residues. V lost 5 bases, J lost 0 bases, and 15 bases lay in between. In DNA, the CDR3 is TGTGCCAGCAGTCCAGGCGGCGGACCTAGCACAGATACGCAGTATTTT. Protein sequence: CASSPGGGPSTDTQYF.

The chain employs TRBV28 and TRBJ2-2, with TRBD1 identical over 8 bases. V shed 10 bases and J 4 bases; nucleotides not matched to a gene: 5. Germline CDR1 MDHEN, CDR2 SYDVKM. The CDR3 has 13 residues. In nucleotides, the CDR3 is TGTGCCATATCGGACAGGGTCACCGGGGAGCTGTTTTTT. Protein product: CAISDRVTGELFF.

This clonotype was detected many times. The CDR3 DNA sequence: TGTGCCAGCAGTCTGGACAGGGGGTGGGGCAATCAGCCCCAGCATTTT. Translating gives CASSLDRGWGNQPQHF. This chain links TRBV12-3 or TRBV12-4 with TRBJ1-5; 10 positions agree with TRBD1. This CDR3 is 16 amino acids long. After removal of 5 bases from V and 2 bases from J, the junction contained 6 bases not matched to a gene.

The table lists this clonotype with a few counts. The chain couples TRBV29-1 to TRBJ2-1; D might be TRBD2 (6 bases). CDR1 and CDR2 from the germline V gene are SQVTM and ANQGSEA. The V gene lost 1 base and the J gene lost 0 bases, with 10 bases spanning the gap. There are 15 residues in the CDR3. The CDR3 reads CSVEAIGSSYNEQFF. In DNA, the CDR3 is TGCAGCGTTGAAGCCATCGGGAGCTCCTACAATGAGCAGTTCTTC.

This clonotype was counted between two and nine times. The chain has TRBV25-1 and TRBJ2-1, with D perhaps assigned TRBD1 or TRBD2 (6 bases each). The germline V gene has CDR1 MGHDK and CDR2 SYGVNS. This CDR3 region has 16 residues. V was pared by 5 bases and J by 7 bases, with 21 bases between. This CDR3 reads CASSSHKPEGGNEQFF. CDR3 DNA: TGTGCCAGCAGTTCCCATAAGCCGGAAGGGGGGAATGAGCAGTTCTTC.

V gene TRBV6-5 combines with J gene TRBJ2-1; 9 bases agree with TRBD2. The V and J ends lost 2 bases and 7 bases, in that order; junction bases with no gene match: 6. Per germline, CDR1 MNHEY and CDR2 SVGAGI. The CDR3 is made up of 15 amino acids. The CDR3 DNA sequence: TGTGCCAGCAGTTACCAGGCGGGGGGGAGGAATGAGCAGTTCTTC. It is translated as CASSYQAGGRNEQFF.

V usage is TRBV4-2 and J usage is TRBJ2-3, with a possible D match to TRBD2 (5 bases). The CDR3 runs 15 residues. The germline V and J ends were trimmed by 4 bases and 1 base, with 12 bases remaining between them. CDR1 is LGHNA and CDR2 is YNFKEQ in the germline V gene. The CDR3 protein is CASSRNQAGTDTQYF. The CDR3 nucleotides read TGTGCCAGCAGCCGGAACCAAGCGGGCACAGATACGCAGTATTTT.

This clonotype has just a few counts. The CDR3 bases are TGTGCCAGCAGTGAATATAGCACAGGGGGCTACGGAGATACGCAGTATTTT. It translates to CASSEYSTGGYGDTQYF. The chain uses TRBV2 and TRBJ2-3, with TRBD1 matching over 9 bases. The CDR3 has 17 amino acids. Germline V CDR1 and CDR2: SNHLY, FYNNEI. With V trimmed by 2 bases and J by 5 bases, 11 bases remained unmatched.

With regard to this clonotype: A much larger clonotype is one base distant, so this may be a read error. The rearrangement joins TRBV13 to TRBJ1-6; D is perhaps TRBD1 (5 bases). V dropped 2 bases and J dropped 8 bases, with 16 bases sitting between them. The CDR3 has 16 amino acids. Germline CDR1 PRHDT, CDR2 FYEKMQ (reference sequence). This CDR3 is CASSLRSAGKYSPLHF. CDR3 nucleotides: TGTGCCAGCAGCTTAAGGTCCGCAGGGAAATATTCACCCCTCCACTTT.

Only a few counts were recorded for this clonotype. The CDR3 spells CASTPVWTGASYNEQFF. The DNA for the CDR3 is TGTGCCAGCACCCCGGTCTGGACAGGTGCCTCCTACAATGAGCAGTTCTTC. The genes are TRBV6-5 and TRBJ2-1; 7 bases match TRBD1. V shed 7 bases and J 0 bases; nucleotides not matched to a gene: 12. The CDR3 contains 17 residues. Looked up from germline, CDR1 is MNHEY and CDR2 is SVGAGI.